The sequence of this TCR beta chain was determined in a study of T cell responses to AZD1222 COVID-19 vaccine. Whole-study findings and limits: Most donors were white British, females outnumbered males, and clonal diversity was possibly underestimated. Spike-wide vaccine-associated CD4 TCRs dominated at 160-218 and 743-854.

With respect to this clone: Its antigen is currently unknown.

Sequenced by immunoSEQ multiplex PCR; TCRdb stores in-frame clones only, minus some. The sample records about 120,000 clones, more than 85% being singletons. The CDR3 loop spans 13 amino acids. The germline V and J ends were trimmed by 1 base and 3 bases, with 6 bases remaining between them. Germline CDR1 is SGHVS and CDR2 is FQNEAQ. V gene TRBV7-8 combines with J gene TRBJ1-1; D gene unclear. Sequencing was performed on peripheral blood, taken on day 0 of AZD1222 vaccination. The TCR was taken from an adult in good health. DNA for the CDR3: TGTGCCAGCAGCTTAGTTACGGACACTGAAGCTTTCTTT. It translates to CASSLVTDTEAFF. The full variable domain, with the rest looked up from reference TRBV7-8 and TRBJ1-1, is GAGVSQSPRYKVAKRGQDVALRCDPISGHVSLFWYQQALGQGPEFLTYFQNEAQLDKSGLPSDRFFAERPEGSVSTLKIQRTQQEDSAVYLCASSLVTDTEAFFGQGTRLTVV.